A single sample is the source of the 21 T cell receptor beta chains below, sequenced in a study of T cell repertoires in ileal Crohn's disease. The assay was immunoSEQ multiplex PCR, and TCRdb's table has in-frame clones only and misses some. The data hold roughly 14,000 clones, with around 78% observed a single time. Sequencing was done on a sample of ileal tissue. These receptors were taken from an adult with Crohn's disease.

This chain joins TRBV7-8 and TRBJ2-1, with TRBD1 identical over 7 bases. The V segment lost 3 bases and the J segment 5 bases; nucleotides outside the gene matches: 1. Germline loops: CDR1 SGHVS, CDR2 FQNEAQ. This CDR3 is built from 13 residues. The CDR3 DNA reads TGTGCCAGCAGCTTCGACAGGGACAATGAGCAGTTCTTC. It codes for CASSFDRDNEQFF.

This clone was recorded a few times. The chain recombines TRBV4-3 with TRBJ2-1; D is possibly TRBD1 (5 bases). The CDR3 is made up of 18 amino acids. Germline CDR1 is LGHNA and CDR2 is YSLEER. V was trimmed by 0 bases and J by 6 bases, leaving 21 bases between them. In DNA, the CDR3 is TGCGCCAGCAGCCAAGATCGGTTCGTTGTTGGCAGGGCCAATGAGCAGTTCTTC. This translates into CASSQDRFVVGRANEQFF.

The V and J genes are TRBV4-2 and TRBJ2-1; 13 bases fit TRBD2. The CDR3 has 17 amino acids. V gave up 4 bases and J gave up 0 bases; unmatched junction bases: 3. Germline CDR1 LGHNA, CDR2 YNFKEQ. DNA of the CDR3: TGTGCCAGCAGCCGCGGGACTAGCGGGAACTCCTACAATGAGCAGTTCTTC. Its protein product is CASSRGTSGNSYNEQFF.

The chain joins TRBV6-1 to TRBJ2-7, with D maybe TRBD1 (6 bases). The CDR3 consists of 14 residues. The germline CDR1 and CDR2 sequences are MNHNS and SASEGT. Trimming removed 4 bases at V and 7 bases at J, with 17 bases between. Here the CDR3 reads CASSGSGVYGEQYF. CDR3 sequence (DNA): TGTGCCAGCAGTGGATCAGGGGTCTACGGTGAGCAGTACTTC.

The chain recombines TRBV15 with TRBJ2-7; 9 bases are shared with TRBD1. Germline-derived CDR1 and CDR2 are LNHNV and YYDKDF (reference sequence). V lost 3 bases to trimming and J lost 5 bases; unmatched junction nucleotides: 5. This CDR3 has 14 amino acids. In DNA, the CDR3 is TGTGCCACCAGCAGGGGGAGGGACAGGGACGAGCAGTACTTC. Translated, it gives CATSRGRDRDEQYF. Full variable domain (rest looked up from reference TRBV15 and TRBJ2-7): DAMVIQNPRYQVTQFGKPVTLSCSQTLNHNVMYWYQQKSSQAPKLLFHYYDKDFNNEADTPDNFQSRRPNTSFCFLDIRSPGLGDTAMYLCATSRGRDRDEQYFGPGTRLTVT.

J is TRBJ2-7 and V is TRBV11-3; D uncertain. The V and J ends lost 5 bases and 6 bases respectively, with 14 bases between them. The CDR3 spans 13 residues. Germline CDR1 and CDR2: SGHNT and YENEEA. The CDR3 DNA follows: TGTGCCAGCAGCACCAATCTTTGGAGCGAGCAGTACTTC. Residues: CASSTNLWSEQYF.

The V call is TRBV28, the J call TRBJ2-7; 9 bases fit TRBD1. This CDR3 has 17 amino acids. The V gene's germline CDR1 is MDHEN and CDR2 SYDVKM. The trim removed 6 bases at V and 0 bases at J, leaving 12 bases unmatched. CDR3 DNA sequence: TGTGCCAGCAGGGCTTCGGGGACAGGGTTTAGCTCCTACGAGCAGTACTTC. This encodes CASRASGTGFSSYEQYF.

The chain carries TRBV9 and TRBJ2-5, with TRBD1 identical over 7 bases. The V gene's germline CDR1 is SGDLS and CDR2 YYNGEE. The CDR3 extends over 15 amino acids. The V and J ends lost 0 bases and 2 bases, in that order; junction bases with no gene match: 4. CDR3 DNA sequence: TGTGCCAGCAGCGTAGTACCGACAGGGCAAGAGACCCAGTACTTC. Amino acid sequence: CASSVVPTGQETQYF.

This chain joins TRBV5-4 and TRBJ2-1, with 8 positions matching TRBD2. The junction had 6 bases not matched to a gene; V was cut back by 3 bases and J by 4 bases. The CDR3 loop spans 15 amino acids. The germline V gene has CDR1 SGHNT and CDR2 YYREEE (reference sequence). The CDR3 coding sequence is TGTGCCAGCAGCTCCGGGGGGGGAGGATACAATGAGCAGTTCTTC. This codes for CASSSGGGGYNEQFF.

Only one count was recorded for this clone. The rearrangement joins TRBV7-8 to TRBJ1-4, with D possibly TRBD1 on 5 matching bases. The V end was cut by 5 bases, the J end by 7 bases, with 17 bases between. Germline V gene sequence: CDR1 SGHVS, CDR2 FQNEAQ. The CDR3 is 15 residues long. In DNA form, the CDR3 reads TGTGCCAGCAGCCAGAGTCGGGGGGAGGGTGAAAAACTGTTTTTT. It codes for CASSQSRGEGEKLFF.

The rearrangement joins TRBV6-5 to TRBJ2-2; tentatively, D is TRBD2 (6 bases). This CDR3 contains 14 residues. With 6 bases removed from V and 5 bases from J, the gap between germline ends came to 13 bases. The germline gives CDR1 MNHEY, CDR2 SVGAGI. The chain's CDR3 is CASRGRGRTGELFF. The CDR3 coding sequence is TGTGCCAGCAGGGGGCGGGGACGGACCGGGGAGCTGTTTTTT.

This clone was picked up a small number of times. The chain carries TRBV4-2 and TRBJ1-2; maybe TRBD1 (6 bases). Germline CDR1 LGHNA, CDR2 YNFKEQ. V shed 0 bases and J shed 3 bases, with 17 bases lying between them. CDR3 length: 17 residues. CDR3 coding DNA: TGTGCCAGCAGCCAAGATGCAGGGGAAGGTTTTGACTATGGCTACACCTTC. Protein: CASSQDAGEGFDYGYTF.

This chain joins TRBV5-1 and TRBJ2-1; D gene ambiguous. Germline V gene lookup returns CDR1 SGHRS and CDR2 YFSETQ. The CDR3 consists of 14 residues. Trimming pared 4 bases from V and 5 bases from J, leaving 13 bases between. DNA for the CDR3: TGCGCCAGCAGCGAATACGCGATGGACAATGAGCAGTTCTTC. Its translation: CASSEYAMDNEQFF.

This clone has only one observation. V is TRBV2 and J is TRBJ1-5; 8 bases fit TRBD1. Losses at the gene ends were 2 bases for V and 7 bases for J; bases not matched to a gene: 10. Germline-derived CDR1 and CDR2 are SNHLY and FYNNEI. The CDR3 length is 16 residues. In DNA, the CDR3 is TGTGCCAGCAGTGAATGGAGGACAGGGCTCGGGCAGCCCCAGCATTTT. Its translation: CASSEWRTGLGQPQHF.

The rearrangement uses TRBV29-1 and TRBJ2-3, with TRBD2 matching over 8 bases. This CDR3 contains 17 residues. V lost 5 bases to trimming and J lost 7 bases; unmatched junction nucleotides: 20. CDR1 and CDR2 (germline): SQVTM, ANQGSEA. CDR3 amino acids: CSVLLPRVGRGAHTQYF. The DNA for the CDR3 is TGCAGCGTTCTACTTCCACGGGTCGGGCGGGGGGCCCATACGCAGTATTTT.

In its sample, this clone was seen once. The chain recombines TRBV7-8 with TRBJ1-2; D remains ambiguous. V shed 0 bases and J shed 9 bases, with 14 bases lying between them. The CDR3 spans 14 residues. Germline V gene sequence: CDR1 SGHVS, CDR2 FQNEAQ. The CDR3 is CASSLAPTTESYTF. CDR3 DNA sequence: TGTGCCAGCAGCTTAGCGCCTACCACAGAGAGCTACACCTTC.

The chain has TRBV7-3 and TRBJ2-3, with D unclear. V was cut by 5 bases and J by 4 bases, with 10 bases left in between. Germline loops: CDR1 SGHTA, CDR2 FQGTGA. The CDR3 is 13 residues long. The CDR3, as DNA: TGTGCCAGCAGCGCCCAGGCTCCAGATACGCAGTATTTT. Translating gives CASSAQAPDTQYF.

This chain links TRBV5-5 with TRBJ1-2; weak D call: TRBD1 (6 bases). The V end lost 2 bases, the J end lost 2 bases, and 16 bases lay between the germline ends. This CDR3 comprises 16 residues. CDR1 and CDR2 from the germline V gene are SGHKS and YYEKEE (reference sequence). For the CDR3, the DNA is TGTGCCAGCAGCTTCATCTCGAGGGGGGGGAACTATGGCTACACCTTC. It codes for CASSFISRGGNYGYTF.

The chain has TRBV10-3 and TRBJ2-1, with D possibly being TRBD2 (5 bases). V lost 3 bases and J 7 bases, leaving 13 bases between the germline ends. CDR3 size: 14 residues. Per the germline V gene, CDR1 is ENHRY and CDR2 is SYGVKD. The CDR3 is CAISERGTVNEQFF. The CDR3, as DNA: TGTGCCATCAGTGAACGGGGAACCGTGAATGAGCAGTTCTTC.

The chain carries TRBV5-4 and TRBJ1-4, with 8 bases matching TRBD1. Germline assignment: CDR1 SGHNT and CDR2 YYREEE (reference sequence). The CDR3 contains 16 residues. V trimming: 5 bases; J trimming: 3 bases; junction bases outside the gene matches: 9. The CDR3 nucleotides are TGTGCCAGCAGTCGGGCAGGGGGCCTGTCTAATGAAAAACTGTTTTTT. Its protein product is CASSRAGGLSNEKLFF.

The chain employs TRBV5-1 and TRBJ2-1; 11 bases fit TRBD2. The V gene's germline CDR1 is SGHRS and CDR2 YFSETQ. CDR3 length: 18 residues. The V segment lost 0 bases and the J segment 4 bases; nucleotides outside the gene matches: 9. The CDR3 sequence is CASSLGSGGAIEYNEQFF. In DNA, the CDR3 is TGCGCCAGCAGCTTGGGTAGCGGGGGGGCAATAGAGTACAATGAGCAGTTCTTC. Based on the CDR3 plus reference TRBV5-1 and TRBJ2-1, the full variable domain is KAGVTQTPRYLIKTRGQQVTLSCSPISGHRSVSWYQQTPGQGLQFLFEYFSETQRNKGNFPGRFSGRQFSNSRSEMNVSTLELGDSALYLCASSLGSGGAIEYNEQFFGPGTRLTVL.